The present T cell receptor beta chain was sequenced within a study of low-dose radiotherapy and immunotherapy resistance in tumors. Study in general: Treatment of Cohort 1 consisted of 0.5 Gy per fraction every 2 weeks, adding up to 6.5 Gy.

Alpha- and beta-chain coverage of first-strand cDNA came from TRAV- and TRBV-specific primers. TCR amplification used roughly 18 PCR cycles, a constant-region primer and a V-primer adapter. TCRdb fed the reads into MiXCR, producing one record per CDR3 protein. The sample includes more than 45,000 distinct CDR3 sequences, roughly 24% of them seen just once. The sample's time point: before trial treatment. The presence of advanced solid tumors lacking tumor-infiltrating lymphocytes characterized eligible patients. The receptor was derived from a male donor with prostate cancer. The starting material was PBMCs, obtained before treatment.

Written as DNA, the CDR3 is TGTGCCAGCAGCTTAGTAACGGCGGGCACTGAAGCTTTCTTT. It encodes CASSLVTAGTEAFF. The chain joins TRBV7-2 to TRBJ1-1; the D is unclear. Trimming removed 1 base at V and 4 bases at J, with 10 bases between. The CDR3 length is 14 residues. Germline lookup yields CDR1 SGHTA and CDR2 FQGNSA.